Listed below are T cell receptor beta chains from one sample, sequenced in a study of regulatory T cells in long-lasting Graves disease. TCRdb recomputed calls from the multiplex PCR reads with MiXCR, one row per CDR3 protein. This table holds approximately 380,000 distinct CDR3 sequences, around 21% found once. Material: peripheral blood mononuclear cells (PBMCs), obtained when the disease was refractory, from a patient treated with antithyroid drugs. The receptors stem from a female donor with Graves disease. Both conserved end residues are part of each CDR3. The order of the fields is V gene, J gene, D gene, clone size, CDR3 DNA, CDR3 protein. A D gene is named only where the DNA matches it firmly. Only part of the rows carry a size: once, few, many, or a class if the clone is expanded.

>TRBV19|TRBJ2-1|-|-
TGTGCCAGTAGTATAGACACCTACAATGAGCAGTTCTTC
CASSIDTYNEQFF
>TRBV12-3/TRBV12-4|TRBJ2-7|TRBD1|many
TGTGCCAGCAGTTTAAGGGACAGGGGCTCCTACGAGCAGTACTTC
CASSLRDRGSYEQYF
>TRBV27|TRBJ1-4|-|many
TGTGCCAGCAGTCCGGACAGAGTACAAAAACTGTTTTTT
CASSPDRVQKLFF
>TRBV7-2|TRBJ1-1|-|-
TGTGCCAGCAGCTTAGCGCTGGTCACCTCAAGGGCTTTCTTT
CASSLALVTSRAFF
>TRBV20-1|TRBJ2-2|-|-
TGCAGTGCTTCCTTTCCCACCGGGGAGCTGTTTTTT
CSASFPTGELFF
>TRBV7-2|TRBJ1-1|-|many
TGTGCCAGCAGCTTAGTAAGCTACGGGACTGAAGCTTTCTTT
CASSLVSYGTEAFF
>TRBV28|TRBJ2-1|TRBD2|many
TGTGCCAGCAGCCCGTCCGGACTAGCGGGATTCAATGAGCAGTTCTTC
CASSPSGLAGFNEQFF
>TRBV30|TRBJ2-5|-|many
TGTGCCTGGAGTGGTTCTGAGACCCAGTACTTC
CAWSGSETQYF
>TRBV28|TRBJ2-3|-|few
TGTGCCAGCAGCCAAGAGATCACAGATACGCAGTATTTT
CASSQEITDTQYF
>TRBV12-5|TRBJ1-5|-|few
TGTGCTAGTCGGGGCTTAGTCAATCAGCCCCAGCATTTT
CASRGLVNQPQHF
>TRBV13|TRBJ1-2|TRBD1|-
TGTGCCAGCAGCCCTGGAGGGACAGTAAAGAAGAACTATGGCTACACCTTC
CASSPGGTVKKNYGYTF
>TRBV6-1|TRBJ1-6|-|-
TGTGCCAGCAGTCCGAATACAGGGACAAATTCACCCCTCCACTTT
CASSPNTGTNSPLHF
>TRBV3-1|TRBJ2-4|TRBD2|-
TGTGCCAGCAGCCAATCCGGGACTAGCGGGAGTTCGGCCAAAAACATTCAGTACTTC
CASSQSGTSGSSAKNIQYF
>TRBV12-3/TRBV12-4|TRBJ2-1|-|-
TGTGCCAGCATGTACGGCAGCTCCTACAATGAGCAGTTCTTC
CASMYGSSYNEQFF
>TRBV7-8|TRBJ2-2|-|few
TGTGCCAGCAGCTTAGTTGGCCTACAGGGACGCACCGGGGAGCTGTTTTTT
CASSLVGLQGRTGELFF
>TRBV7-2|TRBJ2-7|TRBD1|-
TGTGCCAGCAGCCCATACACGGGACAGGGTTACGAGCAGTACTTC
CASSPYTGQGYEQYF
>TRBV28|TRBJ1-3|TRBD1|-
TGTGCCAGCAGTTTATCAGACAGGGGGCTGTACACCATATATTTT
CASSLSDRGLYTIYF
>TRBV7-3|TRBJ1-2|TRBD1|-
TGTGCCAGCCTCCCGGGACAGGGGGCATCGGGCTACACCTTC
CASLPGQGASGYTF
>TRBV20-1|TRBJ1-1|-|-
TGCAGTGCTAAAACCGGGGCTGGGAACACTGAAGCTTTCTTT
CSAKTGAGNTEAFF
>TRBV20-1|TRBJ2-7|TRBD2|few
TGCAGTGGAAGGCGGTTCGGGAGGGGCTCCTACGAGCAGTACTTC
CSGRRFGRGSYEQYF
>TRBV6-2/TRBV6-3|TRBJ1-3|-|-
TGTGCCAGCAGTTACTCACTATACGGAAACACCATATATTTT
CASSYSLYGNTIYF
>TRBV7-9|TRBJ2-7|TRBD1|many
TGTGCCAGCAGCTCGGACAGGGCCCCCTACGAGCAGTACTTC
CASSSDRAPYEQYF
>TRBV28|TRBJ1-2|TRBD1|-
TGTGCCAGCAGAATAGACGGGACAGGGGGCGAAGGCTACACCTTC
CASRIDGTGGEGYTF
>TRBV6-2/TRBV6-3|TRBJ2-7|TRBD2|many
TGTGTCAGCAGTGGACTAGCGGGAGGCTACGAGCAGTACTTC
CVSSGLAGGYEQYF
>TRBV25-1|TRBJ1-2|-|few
TGTGCCAGCAGTGGCCTTGATGGCTACACCTTC
CASSGLDGYTF
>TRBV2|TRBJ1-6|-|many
TGTGCCAGCAGTGGACGGAACCCCTATAATTCACCCCTCCACTTT
CASSGRNPYNSPLHF
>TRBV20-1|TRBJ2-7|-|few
TGCAGTGCTAGTTCGGTCGGGGGCGAGCAGTACTTC
CSASSVGGEQYF
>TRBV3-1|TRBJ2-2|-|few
TGTGCCAGCAGCCAGGGCTCGAACACCGGGGAGCTGTTTTTT
CASSQGSNTGELFF
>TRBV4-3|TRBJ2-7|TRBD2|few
TGCGCCAGCAGCCAAGAACTAGCGACCTACGAGCAGTACTTC
CASSQELATYEQYF
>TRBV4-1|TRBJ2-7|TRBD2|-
TGCGCCAGCGCGACTAGCGGGCGAACCTACGAGCAGTACTTC
CASATSGRTYEQYF
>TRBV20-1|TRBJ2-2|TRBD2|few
TGCAGTGCTAGAGGGCGGGAGCTCACCGGGGAGCTGTTTTTT
CSARGRELTGELFF
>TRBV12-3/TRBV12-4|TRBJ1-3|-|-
TGTGCCAGCCGCGGGGGGAGCTCTGGAAACACCATATATTTT
CASRGGSSGNTIYF
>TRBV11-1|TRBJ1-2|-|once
TGTGCCAGCAGCTCCCGGCGGGGTGGACTGGGTGGCTACACCTTC
CASSSRRGGLGGYTF
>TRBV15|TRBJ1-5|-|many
TGTGCCACCAGCAGAGAAACAGGCGGCAATCAGCCCCAGCATTTT
CATSRETGGNQPQHF
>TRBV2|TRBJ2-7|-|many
TGTGCCAGCAGTGATAGAATAGAGCAGTACTTC
CASSDRIEQYF
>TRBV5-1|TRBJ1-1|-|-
TGCGCCAGCAGCCTCGAAAACCCAGGTGCGGCTGAAGCTTTCTTT
CASSLENPGAAEAFF
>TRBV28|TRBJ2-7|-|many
TGTGCCAGCAGTTTCGGACAGTACGAGCAGTACTTC
CASSFGQYEQYF
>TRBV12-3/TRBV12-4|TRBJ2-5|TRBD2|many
TGTGCCAGCACTGAAGGGACTAGCGGGAGCAAGACCCAGTACTTC
CASTEGTSGSKTQYF
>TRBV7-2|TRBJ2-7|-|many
TGTGCCAGCAGCTTAGGGCCGTTGAGGGAGCAGTACTTC
CASSLGPLREQYF
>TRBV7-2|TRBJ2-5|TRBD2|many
TGTGCCAGCAGCTTGAGCGGGGGGGACCTAGGGACCCAGTACTTC
CASSLSGGDLGTQYF
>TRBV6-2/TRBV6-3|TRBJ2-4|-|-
TGTGCCAGCAGTTATCACAGCCTAGCCAAAAACATTCAGTACTTC
CASSYHSLAKNIQYF
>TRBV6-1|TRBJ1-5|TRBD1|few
TGTGCCAGCAGCCTGACAGGGGTGCATCAGCCCCAGCATTTT
CASSLTGVHQPQHF
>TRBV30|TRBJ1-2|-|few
TGTGCCTGGAGCTATACCGACCGATACTATGGCTACACCTTC
CAWSYTDRYYGYTF
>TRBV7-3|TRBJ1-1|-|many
TGTGCCAGCAGCTTCCTAGAGGGGGGTGAAGCTTTCTTT
CASSFLEGGEAFF
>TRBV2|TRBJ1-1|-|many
TGTGCCAGCATTGACAGGCTGACATCGAACACTGAAGCTTTCTTT
CASIDRLTSNTEAFF
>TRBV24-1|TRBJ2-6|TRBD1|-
TGTGCCACCAGTGATTTTAGACAGGGAAGCTCATCTGGGGCCAACGTCCTGACTTTC
CATSDFRQGSSSGANVLTF
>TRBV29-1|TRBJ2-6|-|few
TGCAGCGCCGGAAACTACGGGAGCTCTGGGGCCAACGTCCTGACTTTC
CSAGNYGSSGANVLTF
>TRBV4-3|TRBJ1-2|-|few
TGCGCCAGCAGCCAAGATTGGCAGGGAAACTACTATGGCTACACCTTC
CASSQDWQGNYYGYTF
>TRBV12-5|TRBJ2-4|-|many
TGTGCTAGTGGTTCACCTAGACGTTCTTGGGGCAAAAACATTCAGTACTTC
CASGSPRRSWGKNIQYF
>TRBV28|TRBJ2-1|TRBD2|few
TGTGCCAGCAGGGGACTAGCGAACGAATTAAGCTCCTACAATGAGCAGTTCTTC
CASRGLANELSSYNEQFF
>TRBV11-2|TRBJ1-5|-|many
TGTGCCAGCAGTGCCGACAGAGGAGTTGATCAGCCCCAGCATTTT
CASSADRGVDQPQHF
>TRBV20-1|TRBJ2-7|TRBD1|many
TGCAGTGCTGGGAGACAGGGGAACGAGCAGTACTTC
CSAGRQGNEQYF
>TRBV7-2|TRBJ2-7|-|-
TGTGCCAGCAGCATAGGGTCTGGGGCGTCCTACGAGCAGTACTTC
CASSIGSGASYEQYF
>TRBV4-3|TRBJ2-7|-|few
TGCGCCAGCAGCCAAGATTTAGCGTCAGTGGGGGAGCAGTACTTC
CASSQDLASVGEQYF
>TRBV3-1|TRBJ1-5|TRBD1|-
TGTGCCAGCAGCCAAAGAAGTGGACAGGGGAATCAGCCCCAGCATTTT
CASSQRSGQGNQPQHF
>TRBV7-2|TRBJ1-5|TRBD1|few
TGTGCCAGCAGCCCACGATCGCAGGGGGCCGTTAGCAATCAGCCCCAGCATTTT
CASSPRSQGAVSNQPQHF
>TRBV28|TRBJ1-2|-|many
TGTGCCAGCAGTTACCCCAGGGCTCGCTATGGCTACACCTTC
CASSYPRARYGYTF
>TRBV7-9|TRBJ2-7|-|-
TGTGCCAGCAGCTTAGTAACGGGGGCGCGGTACGAGCAGTACTTC
CASSLVTGARYEQYF
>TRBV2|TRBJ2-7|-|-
TGTGCCAGCAGTGATACTCCCGTGGGGCAGTACTTC
CASSDTPVGQYF